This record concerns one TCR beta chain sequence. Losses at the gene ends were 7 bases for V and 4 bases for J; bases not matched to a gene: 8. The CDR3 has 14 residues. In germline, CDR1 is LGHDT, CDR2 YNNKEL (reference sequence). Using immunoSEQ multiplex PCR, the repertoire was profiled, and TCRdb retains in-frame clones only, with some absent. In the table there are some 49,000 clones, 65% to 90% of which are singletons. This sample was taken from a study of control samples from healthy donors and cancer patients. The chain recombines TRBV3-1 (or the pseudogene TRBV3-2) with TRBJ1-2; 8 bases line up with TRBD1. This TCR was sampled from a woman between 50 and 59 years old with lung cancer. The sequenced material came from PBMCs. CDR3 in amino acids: CASNRGQGGYGYTF. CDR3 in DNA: TGTGCCAGCAACCGAGGACAGGGCGGCTATGGCTACACCTTC.